Presented here are 9 T cell receptor beta chains from one specimen sequenced in a study of blood T cell repertoires in COVID-19. Clones were read by immunoSEQ multiplex PCR, and TCRdb kept only the in-frame ones, dropping some. The table lists fewer than 350,000 clones, roughly 91% of them singletons. Sequences were obtained from PBMCs or T cells enriched from blood (not recorded which). The origin of the receptors is a woman between 40 and 50 years old with acute COVID-19.

The rearrangement joins TRBV4-3 to TRBJ2-7; TRBD2 matches at 11 bases. The V segment lost 1 base and the J segment 4 bases; nucleotides outside the gene matches: 9. The CDR3 sequence is 17 residues long. Germline V gene lookup returns CDR1 LGHNA and CDR2 YSLEER. The CDR3 region has the DNA TGCGCCAGCAGCCAAGGGGTACTAGCGGGAGTGAGATACGAGCAGTACTTC. Translating it yields CASSQGVLAGVRYEQYF.

The V and J genes are TRBV5-1 and TRBJ2-3, with D tentatively TRBD2 (5 bases). The V gene lost 1 base and the J gene lost 10 bases, with 10 bases spanning the gap. This CDR3 has 12 amino acids. CDR1 is SGHRS, CDR2 YFSETQ, per germline. CDR3 in DNA: TGCGCCAGCAGCTTGCATGAGGGTTCGCAGTATTTT. As protein: CASSLHEGSQYF.

The chain recombines TRBV19 with TRBJ1-2, with TRBD1 identical over 10 bases. The CDR3 has 17 residues. Per germline, CDR1 LNHDA and CDR2 SQIVND (reference sequence). V dropped 3 bases and J dropped 4; count of bases not matched to a gene: 11. The CDR3 nucleotides read TGTGCCAGTAGTATGGGCTCAGGGACAGGGGTGCGCTATGGCTACACCTTC. It encodes CASSMGSGTGVRYGYTF.

The chain uses TRBV7-9 and TRBJ1-2; 7 positions agree with TRBD1. CDR1 SEHNR and CDR2 FQNEAQ come from the germline V gene (reference sequence). The J segment lost 4 bases and the V segment lost 4 bases, leaving 3 bases of the junction unmatched. This CDR3 is 13 amino acids long. The CDR3 spells CASSSRDSYGYTF. CDR3 coding DNA: TGTGCCAGCAGCTCCCGGGACAGCTATGGCTACACCTTC.

This clone has just one count. The gene calls are TRBV9 and TRBJ2-1; D remains ambiguous. CDR1 is SGDLS and CDR2 is YYNGEE in the germline V gene. The CDR3 is made up of 12 amino acids. The V gene lost 3 bases and the J gene lost 7 bases, with 8 bases spanning the gap. CDR3 loop: CASSARRNEQFF. The CDR3 bases are TGTGCCAGCAGCGCTAGACGGAATGAGCAGTTCTTC.

This clone came up a few times. The chain couples TRBV6-1 to TRBJ2-1, with 8 nucleotides matching TRBD2. With V trimmed by 1 base and J by 5 bases, 4 bases remained unmatched. In germline, CDR1 is MNHNS, CDR2 SASEGT. This CDR3 comprises 15 residues. The CDR3 is CASSEVSGTNNEQFF. CDR3 coding DNA: TGTGCCAGCAGTGAAGTTAGCGGGACAAACAATGAGCAGTTCTTC.

The chain is built from TRBV11-3 and TRBJ1-1; 8 bases agree with TRBD1. Germline CDR1 SGHNT, CDR2 YENEEA. CDR3 length: 15 residues. J lost 5 bases, V lost 5 bases, and 10 bases had no gene match. DNA for the CDR3: TGTGCCAGCAGCCACCCGACAGGGGAACGAACTGAAGCTTTCTTT. It specifies CASSHPTGERTEAFF.

In its sample, this clone was seen once. One end of the junction fails to match germline, which may point to a read error. In nucleotides, the CDR3 is TGTGCCAGCACCCACGTAGGGACTAGCGGGATTTTGCACTTC. It specifies CASTHVGTSGILHF. V and J are TRBV7-2 and TRBJ2-7, with 13 bases fitting TRBD2. CDR1 and CDR2 from the germline V gene are SGHTA and FQGNSA. There are 14 residues in the CDR3.

The chain links TRBV9 to TRBJ2-1; 12 nucleotides match TRBD2. The V gene's germline CDR1 is SGDLS and CDR2 YYNGEE. V dropped 4 bases and J dropped 10; count of bases not matched to a gene: 12. There are 16 residues in the CDR3. The chain's CDR3 is CASSPQPSGRGGEQFF. The CDR3 nucleotides are TGTGCCAGCAGCCCACAGCCTAGCGGGAGGGGTGGGGAGCAGTTCTTC.